This TCR beta chain was sequenced in a study of cytomegalovirus exposure and HLA in healthy donors. The V and J ends lost 10 bases and 0 bases, in that order; junction bases with no gene match: 4. Germline loops: CDR1 SNHLY, CDR2 FYNNEI. The CDR3 is made up of 15 amino acids. Assay: immunoSEQ multiplex PCR; the TCRdb copy retains only in-frame clones and omits some. Of around 200,000 clones listed, about three quarters are singletons. V and J are TRBV2 and TRBJ2-1; 12 bases agree with TRBD2. The source material was PBMCs. The TCR comes from a woman aged 25 to 39 in good health and CMV-seronegative. CDR3 sequence reads: CAISTSGSSYNEQFF. In DNA form, the CDR3 reads TGTGCCATCTCGACTAGCGGGAGCTCCTACAATGAGCAGTTCTTC.